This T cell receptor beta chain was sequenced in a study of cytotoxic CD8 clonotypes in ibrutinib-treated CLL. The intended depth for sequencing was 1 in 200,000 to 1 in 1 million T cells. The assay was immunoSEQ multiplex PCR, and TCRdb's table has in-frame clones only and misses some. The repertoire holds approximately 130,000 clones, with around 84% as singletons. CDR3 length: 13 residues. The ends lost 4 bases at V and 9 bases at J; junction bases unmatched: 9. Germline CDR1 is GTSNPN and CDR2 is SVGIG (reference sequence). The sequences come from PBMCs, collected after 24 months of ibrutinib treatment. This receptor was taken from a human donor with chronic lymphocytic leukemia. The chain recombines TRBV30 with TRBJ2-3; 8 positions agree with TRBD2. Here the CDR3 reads CAWNPGGPSTQYF. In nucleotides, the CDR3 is TGTGCCTGGAATCCGGGGGGGCCTAGCACGCAGTATTTT.